Listed here are 14 T cell receptor beta chains from one sample, sequenced in a study of cytomegalovirus exposure and HLA in healthy donors. Primers included in the PCR were 60 Vbeta and 13 Jbeta primers. Profiling relied on immunoSEQ multiplex PCR, and the TCRdb table lists in-frame clones only, not all of them. The sample lists 150,000 or so clones; approximately 77% were seen once. The sample taken for sequencing was PBMCs. Source of these receptors: a male donor in good health and CMV-seronegative.

This rearrangement joins TRBV9 to TRBJ2-1, with 8 positions matching TRBD2. The V gene's germline CDR1 is SGDLS and CDR2 YYNGEE. The V segment lost 4 bases and the J segment 0 bases; nucleotides outside the gene matches: 6. The CDR3 loop spans 16 amino acids. The CDR3 nucleotides read TGTGCCAGCAGCCCCACGGCGGGAGGCTCCTACAATGAGCAGTTCTTC. This sequence encodes CASSPTAGGSYNEQFF.

This chain uses TRBV11-1 with TRBJ1-1; weak D call: TRBD1 (6 bases). The length of the CDR3 is 13 residues. Germline CDR1 and CDR2: SGHAT and FQDESV (reference sequence). The germline V and J ends were trimmed by 4 bases and 1 base, with 7 bases remaining between them. The CDR3 loop reads CASSYRENTEAFF. CDR3 nucleotide sequence: TGTGCCAGCAGCTACAGGGAGAACACTGAAGCTTTCTTT.

This chain links TRBV6-5 with TRBJ2-5; TRBD2 is a possible D gene (6 bases). Trimming left V 6 bases short and J 11 bases short, with 19 bases between. CDR3 size: 13 residues. Germline V gene data show CDR1 as MNHEY and CDR2 as SVGAGI. DNA for the CDR3: TGTGCCAGCAGCCGCGGGGCCGTGGGAGAGCAGTACTTC. As protein: CASSRGAVGEQYF.

V and J are TRBV4-3 and TRBJ2-3; D may be TRBD2 (5 bases). The CDR3 contains 19 residues. V lost 4 bases and J lost 3, with 26 bases in between. CDR1 is LGHNA, CDR2 YSLEER, per germline. This CDR3 reads CASSPNWPGLGVATDTQYF. CDR3 DNA: TGCGCCAGCAGCCCCAACTGGCCAGGACTGGGAGTGGCGACAGATACGCAGTATTTT.

This clone was detected a few times. CDR3 residues: CASSPRDSYGEKLFF. DNA of the CDR3: TGTGCCAGCTCACCAAGGGACAGTTACGGTGAAAAACTGTTTTTT. This chain links TRBV18 with TRBJ1-4, with TRBD1 identical over 7 bases. This CDR3 has 15 amino acids. V shed 2 bases, J shed 7 bases, and the junction held 7 bases outside the gene matches. Germline V gene lookup returns CDR1 KGHSH and CDR2 LQKENI.

The genes are TRBV4-1 and TRBJ1-3; D is undetermined. The CDR3 is made up of 18 amino acids. Trimming shortened V by 1 base and J by 4 bases, and 20 bases separated the two germline ends. CDR1 is MGHRA and CDR2 is YSYEKL in the germline V gene. The CDR3 reads CASSQVTSTAPSGNTIYF. In nucleotides, the CDR3 is TGCGCCAGCAGCCAAGTAACCTCCACAGCCCCGTCGGGAAACACCATATATTTT.

This clone was found a few times. V is TRBV14 and J is TRBJ2-5; a weak D match, TRBD1 (6 bases). The CDR3 is 15 amino acids. V was trimmed by 4 bases and J by 5 bases, leaving 17 bases between them. The V gene's germline CDR1 is SGHDN and CDR2 FVKESK. CDR3 amino acids: CASSPLRGPGETQYF. In DNA, the CDR3 is TGTGCCAGCAGCCCCCTCAGGGGCCCCGGGGAGACCCAGTACTTC.

This clone has just one count. This chain uses TRBV11-1 with TRBJ2-3, with TRBD2 matching 7 bases. J was trimmed by 9 bases and V by 1 base; bases with no gene match: 4. CDR1 and CDR2 (germline): SGHAT, FQDESV (reference sequence). The CDR3 contains 13 residues. CDR3 nucleotides: TGTGCCAGCAGCTTAGGGCGCGGGGGAACGCAGTATTTT. Protein: CASSLGRGGTQYF. Full variable domain (rest looked up from reference TRBV11-1 and TRBJ2-3): EAEVAQSPRYKITEKSQAVAFWCDPISGHATLYWYRQILGQGPELLVQFQDESVVDDSQLPKDRFSAERLKGVDSTLKIQPAELGDSAMYLCASSLGRGGTQYFGPGTRLTVL.

The rearrangement uses TRBV7-3 and TRBJ2-5, with 11 bases that match TRBD2. The CDR3 runs to 18 residues. Germline V CDR1 and CDR2: SGHTA, FQGTGA. V lost 4 bases and J lost 4; bases outside the gene matches: 14. This chain's CDR3 is CASSSGLGVAGGIETQYF. CDR3 sequence (DNA): TGTGCCAGCAGCTCCGGACTTGGGGTAGCGGGGGGGATAGAGACCCAGTACTTC.

V is TRBV18 and J is TRBJ2-7; TRBD2 matches 10 bases. The CDR3 length is 15 residues. The germline V gene encodes CDR1 KGHSH and CDR2 LQKENI. V lost 4 bases to trimming and J lost 2 bases; unmatched junction nucleotides: 5. DNA for the CDR3: TGTGCCAGCTCACGGCTAGCGGGGGACCCCTACGAGCAGTACTTC. Protein product: CASSRLAGDPYEQYF.

The chain is built from TRBV7-3 and TRBJ2-7; 8 nucleotides line up with TRBD1. Germline values: CDR1 SGHTA, CDR2 FQGTGA. The CDR3 length is 13 residues. Trimming cost V 4 bases and J 7 bases; bases outside gene matches: 6. CDR3 bases: TGTGCCAGCAGCTCCGGACAGGGCTTGGAGCAGTACTTC. Its translation is CASSSGQGLEQYF. The entire variable domain, with the rest obtained from reference TRBV7-3 and TRBJ2-7, is as follows: GAGVSQTPSNKVTEKGKYVELRCDPISGHTALYWYRQSLGQGPEFLIYFQGTGAADDSGLPNDRFFAVRPEGSVSTLKIQRTERGDSAVYLCASSSGQGLEQYFGPGTRLTVT.

The chain is built from TRBV7-9 and TRBJ2-1; TRBD2 aligns across 8 bases. V trimming: 10 bases; J trimming: 10 bases; junction bases outside the gene matches: 3. The V gene's germline CDR1 is SEHNR and CDR2 FQNEAQ (reference sequence). This CDR3 has 10 residues. The chain's CDR3 is CATIAGEQFF. The CDR3 region has the DNA TGTGCCACAATAGCGGGAGAGCAGTTCTTC.

This clone was found a few times. The gene calls are TRBV27 and TRBJ2-1; 10 bases fit TRBD1. Germline V gene sequence: CDR1 MNHEY, CDR2 SMNVEV (reference sequence). This CDR3 contains 16 residues. The junction had 9 bases not matched to a gene; V was cut back by 2 bases and J by 8 bases. The CDR3: CASSLLPGTGADEQFF. The CDR3, as DNA: TGTGCCAGCAGTTTACTCCCCGGGACAGGGGCGGATGAGCAGTTCTTC.

This clone was detected a few times. The rearrangement uses TRBV13 and TRBJ1-2; 8 bases are a match to TRBD1. The CDR3 sequence is 16 residues long. Per germline, CDR1 PRHDT and CDR2 FYEKMQ (reference sequence). The V and J ends lost 6 bases and 8 bases, in that order; junction bases with no gene match: 17. CDR3 residues: CASSDIRQGPSGGYTF. For the CDR3, the DNA is TGTGCCAGCAGTGACATACGACAGGGGCCTTCGGGAGGCTACACCTTC.